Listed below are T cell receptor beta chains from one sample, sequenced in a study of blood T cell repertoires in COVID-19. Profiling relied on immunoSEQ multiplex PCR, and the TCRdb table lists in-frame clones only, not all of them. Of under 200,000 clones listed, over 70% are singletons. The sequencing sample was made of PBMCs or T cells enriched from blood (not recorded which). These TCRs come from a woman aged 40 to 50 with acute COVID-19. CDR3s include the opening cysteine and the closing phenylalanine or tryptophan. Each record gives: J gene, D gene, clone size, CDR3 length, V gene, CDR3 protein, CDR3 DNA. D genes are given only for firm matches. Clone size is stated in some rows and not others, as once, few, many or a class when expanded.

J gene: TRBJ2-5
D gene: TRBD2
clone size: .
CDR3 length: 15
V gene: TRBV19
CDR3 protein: CASSIRGGREETQYF
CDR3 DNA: TGTGCCAGTAGTATACGTGGCGGGAGGGAAGAGACCCAGTACTTC

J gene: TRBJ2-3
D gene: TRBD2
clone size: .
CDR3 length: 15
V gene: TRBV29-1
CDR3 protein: CSVAFSSGRTDTQYF
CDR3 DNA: TGCAGCGTTGCGTTTTCTAGCGGGCGCACAGATACGCAGTATTTT

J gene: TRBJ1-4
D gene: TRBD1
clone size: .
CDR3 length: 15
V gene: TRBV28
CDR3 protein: CASRPPDRGRQKLFF
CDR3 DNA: TGTGCCAGCAGACCCCCGGACAGGGGCCGACAAAAACTGTTTTTT

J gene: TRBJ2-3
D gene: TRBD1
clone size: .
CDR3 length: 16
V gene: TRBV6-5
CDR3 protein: CASSYQARGTTDTQYF
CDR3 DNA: TGTGCCAGCAGTTACCAGGCCAGGGGGACCACAGATACGCAGTATTTT

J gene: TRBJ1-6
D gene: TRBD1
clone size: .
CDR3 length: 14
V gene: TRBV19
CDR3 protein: CASSPRTGGSPLHF
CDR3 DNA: TGTGCCAGTAGTCCTAGGACAGGAGGCTCACCCCTCCACTTT

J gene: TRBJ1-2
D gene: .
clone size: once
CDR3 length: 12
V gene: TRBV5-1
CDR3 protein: CASRRENYGYTF
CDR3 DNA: TGCGCCAGCAGGCGGGAGAACTATGGCTACACCTTC

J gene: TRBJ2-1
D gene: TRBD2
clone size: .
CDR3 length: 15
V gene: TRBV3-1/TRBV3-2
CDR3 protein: CASSQKPSGSHEQFF
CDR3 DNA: TGTGCCAGCAGCCAGAAACCTAGCGGGAGTCATGAGCAGTTCTTC

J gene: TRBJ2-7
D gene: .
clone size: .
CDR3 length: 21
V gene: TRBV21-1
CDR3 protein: CASSKGGRGRPQLLGPYEQYF
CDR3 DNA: TGTGCCAGCAGCAAAGGGGGCAGGGGGCGCCCCCAGCTTCTGGGCCCCTACGAGCAGTACTTC

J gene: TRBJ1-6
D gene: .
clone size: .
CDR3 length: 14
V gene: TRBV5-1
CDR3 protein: CASSLDRANSPLHF
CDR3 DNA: TGCGCCAGCAGCTTGGACAGGGCTAATTCACCCCTCCACTTT

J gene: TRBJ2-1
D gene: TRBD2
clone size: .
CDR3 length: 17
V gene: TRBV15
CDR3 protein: CAPGLAGADQDYNEQFF
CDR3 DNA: TGTGCCCCGGGGCTAGCGGGGGCGGACCAAGACTACAATGAGCAGTTCTTC

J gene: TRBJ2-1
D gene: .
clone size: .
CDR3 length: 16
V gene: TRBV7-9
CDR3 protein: CASSLGAGPSYNEQFF
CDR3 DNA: TGTGCCAGCAGCCTAGGGGCGGGTCCTTCCTACAATGAGCAGTTCTTC

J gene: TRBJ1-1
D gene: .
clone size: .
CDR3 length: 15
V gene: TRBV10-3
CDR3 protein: CAIRVYPGENTEAFF
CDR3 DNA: TGTGCCATCAGAGTTTACCCAGGGGAGAACACTGAAGCTTTCTTT

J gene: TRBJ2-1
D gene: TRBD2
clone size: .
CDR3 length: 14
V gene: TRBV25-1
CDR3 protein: CASSDSGKLNEQFF
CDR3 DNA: TGTGCCAGCAGTGATAGCGGGAAGTTGAATGAGCAGTTCTTC

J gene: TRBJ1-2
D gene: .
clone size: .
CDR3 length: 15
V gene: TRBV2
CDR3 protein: CASTPRQVSNYGYTF
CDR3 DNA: TGTGCCAGCACACCTCGACAGGTTTCGAACTATGGCTACACCTTC

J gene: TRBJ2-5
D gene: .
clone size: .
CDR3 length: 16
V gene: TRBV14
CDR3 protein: CASSRPTYGWAETQYF
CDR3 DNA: TGTGCCAGCAGCCGACCTACGTATGGTTGGGCGGAGACCCAGTACTTC

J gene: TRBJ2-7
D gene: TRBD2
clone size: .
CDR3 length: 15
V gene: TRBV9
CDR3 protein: CASSPLAGGTYEQYF
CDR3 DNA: TGTGCCAGCAGCCCCTTAGCGGGAGGCACCTACGAGCAGTACTTC

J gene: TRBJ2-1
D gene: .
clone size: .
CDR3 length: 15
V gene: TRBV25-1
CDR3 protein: CASSAYGYQNNEQFF
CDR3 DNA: TGTGCCAGCAGTGCGTACGGGTACCAAAACAATGAGCAGTTCTTC

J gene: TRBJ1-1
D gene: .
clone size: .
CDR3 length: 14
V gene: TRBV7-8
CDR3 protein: CASSLVSGNTEAFF
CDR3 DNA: TGTGCCAGCAGCTTAGTGTCGGGAAACACTGAAGCTTTCTTT

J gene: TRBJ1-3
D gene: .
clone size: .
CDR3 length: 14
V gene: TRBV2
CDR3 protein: CASSSVSSGNTIYF
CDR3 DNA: TGTGCCAGCAGTTCCGTTAGCTCTGGAAACACCATATATTTT

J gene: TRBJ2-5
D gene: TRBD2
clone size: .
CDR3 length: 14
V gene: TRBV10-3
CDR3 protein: CAISDPGRGETQYF
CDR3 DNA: TGTGCCATCAGTGACCCTGGGCGGGGGGAGACCCAGTACTTC

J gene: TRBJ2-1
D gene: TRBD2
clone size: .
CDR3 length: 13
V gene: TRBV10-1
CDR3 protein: CAVVVAGTNEQFF
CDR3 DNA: TGCGCCGTGGTAGTAGCGGGAACAAATGAGCAGTTCTTC

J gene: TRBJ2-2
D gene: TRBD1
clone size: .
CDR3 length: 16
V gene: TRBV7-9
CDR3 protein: CASSSENRGNTGELFF
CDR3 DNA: TGTGCCAGCAGCTCCGAAAACAGGGGGAACACCGGGGAGCTGTTTTTT

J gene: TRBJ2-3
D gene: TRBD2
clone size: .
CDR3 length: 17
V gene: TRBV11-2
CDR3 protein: CASSLKWAGGVGDTQYF
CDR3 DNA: TGTGCCAGCAGCTTAAAGTGGGCGGGAGGTGTCGGAGATACGCAGTATTTT

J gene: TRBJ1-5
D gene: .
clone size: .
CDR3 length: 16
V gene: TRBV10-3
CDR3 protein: CAISESPQAPNQPQHF
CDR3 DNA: TGTGCCATCAGTGAGTCTCCCCAGGCCCCAAATCAGCCCCAGCATTTT

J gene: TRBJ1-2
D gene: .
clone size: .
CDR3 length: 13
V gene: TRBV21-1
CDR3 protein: CASNTGDFYGYTF
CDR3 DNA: TGTGCCAGCAACACAGGGGATTTCTATGGCTACACCTTC

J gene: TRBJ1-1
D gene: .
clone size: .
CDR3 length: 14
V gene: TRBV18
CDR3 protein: CASSPLGGGSEAFF
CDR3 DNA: TGTGCCAGCTCACCACTGGGCGGGGGATCTGAAGCTTTCTTT

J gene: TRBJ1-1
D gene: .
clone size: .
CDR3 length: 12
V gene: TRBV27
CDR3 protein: CASSSMNTEAFF
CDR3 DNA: TGTGCCAGCAGTTCAATGAACACTGAAGCTTTCTTT

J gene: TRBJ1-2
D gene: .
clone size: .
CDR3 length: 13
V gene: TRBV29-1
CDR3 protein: CSVENRTNYGYTF
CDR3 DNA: TGCAGCGTCGAGAACAGGACCAACTATGGCTACACCTTC